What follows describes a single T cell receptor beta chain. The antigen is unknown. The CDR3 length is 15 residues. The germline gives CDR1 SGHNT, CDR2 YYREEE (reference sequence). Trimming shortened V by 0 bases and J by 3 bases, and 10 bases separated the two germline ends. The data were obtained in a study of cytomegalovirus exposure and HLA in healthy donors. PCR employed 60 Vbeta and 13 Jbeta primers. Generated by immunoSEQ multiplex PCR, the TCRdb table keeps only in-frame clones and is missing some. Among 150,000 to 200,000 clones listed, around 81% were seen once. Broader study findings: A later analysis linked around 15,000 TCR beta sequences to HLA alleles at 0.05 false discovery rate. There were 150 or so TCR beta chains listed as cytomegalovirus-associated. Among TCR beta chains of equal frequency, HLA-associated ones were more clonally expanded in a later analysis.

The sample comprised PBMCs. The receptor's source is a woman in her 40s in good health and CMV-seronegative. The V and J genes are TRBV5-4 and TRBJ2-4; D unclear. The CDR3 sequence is CASSLAGGIKNIQYF. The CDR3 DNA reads TGTGCCAGCAGCTTGGCCGGCGGTATCAAAAACATTCAGTACTTC. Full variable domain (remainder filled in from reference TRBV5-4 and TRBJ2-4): ETGVTQSPTHLIKTRGQQVTLRCSSQSGHNTVSWYQQALGQGPQFIFQYYREEENGRGNFPPRFSGLQFPNYSSELNVNALELDDSALYLCASSLAGGIKNIQYFGAGTRLSVL.